This T cell receptor beta chain derives from a study of blood T cell repertoires in COVID-19. How the authors handled the data: Amplification with reference gene primers provided the estimates of nucleated cell counts. Produced via immunoSEQ multiplex PCR; TCRdb's table is partial and in-frame only. V, J and clone size are those of that table, while D and trimming were read from the DNA. The repertoire has around 67,000 clones, around four fifths of them found once; the top ten carry about 37%. Looked up from germline, CDR1 is SQVTM and CDR2 is ANQGSEA. This CDR3 is built from 16 residues. Trimming left V 0 bases short and J 5 bases short, with 19 bases between.

The V call is TRBV29-1, the J call TRBJ1-1; tentative D call: TRBD1 (6 bases). Sequencing used peripheral blood. The TCR sequence derives from a man aged 65-85 years with acute or convalescent COVID-19. The CDR3: CSVEDPLQGYGTEAFF. CDR3 DNA: TGCAGCGTTGAAGATCCCCTACAGGGTTACGGGACTGAAGCTTTCTTT.